Here is one T cell receptor (beta chain) with its context. Its antigen target is currently unknown. Base qualities are not recorded, but no much larger clone differs from it by a single base. Clipping removes 5 bases from V and 6 bases from J, with 2 as the unmatched junction base count. The CDR3 runs 11 residues from the cysteine to the phenylalanine. Here the CDR3 DNA is all that survives: 33 bases in frame from base 1. The germline V gene encodes CDR1 SQVTM and CDR2 ANQGSEA. In light of the paper, this sample's time point label describes: approximately 4 weeks on oral tofacitinib. The label giving this sample's treatment or condition can be read as: oral pan-JAK inhibitor, 5-10 mg twice daily. Lesional scalp punch biopsies and peripheral blood were obtained from alopecia areata patients. PBMCs were separated by density centrifugation and stained for CD3, CD4 and CD8, after which CD4+ and CD8+ T cells were sorted on a FACSAria.

Libraries were built with the immunoSEQ multiplex PCR assay. RNA was extracted from all samples and reverse transcribed into cDNA as template for TCR sequencing. First-strand cDNA was synthesized with SuperScript III using a 2:1 mix of oligo-dT and random hexamers. Amplification bias was assessed with a synthetic immune receptor repertoire, and residual bias was removed computationally. In the paper's pipeline: Raw reads were preprocessed to remove errors, and CDR3 was defined by IMGT conventions from the conserved cysteine to phenylalanine. Clonality was computed by normalizing Shannon entropy by log2 of the number of productive unique TCRs and subtracting the result from 1. CD4 or CD8 identity of scalp clones was inferred by cross-referencing scalp TCRbeta sequences with sorted blood CD4 and CD8 repertoires. In its TCRdb copy, this immuneACCESS table keeps in-frame sequences only and misses some clones. Where compared with another copy, unresolved V genes explain less than half of these, and the others have no known cause. The DNA was the basis for D and trimming; V, J and clone size are from that table. This sample holds 120,000 to 150,000 clones; approximately 90% were observed only once. Around 14% of the sample lies in the top ten.

The data are from a study of CD8+ T cells in alopecia areata (dated 2018 in TCRdb). Background on the whole study: Treated patients were enrolled in an open-label pilot trial of oral tofacitinib at 5 to 10 mg twice daily for moderate-to-severe alopecia areata. Tofacitinib was administered for 6 to 18 months, and 6 months of follow-up off drug were then conducted to assess delayed response and recurrence. The SALT score, which quantifies the percentage of affected scalp surface area, was used to measure disease severity in treated patients. In both human patients and the C3H/HeJ mouse model, the study applied high-throughput TCRbeta sequencing to look at T cell clonal expansion in alopecia areata. In humans, TCRbeta sequencing was performed on scalp tissue and on sorted CD4+ and CD8+ peripheral blood T cells from healthy controls and from patients with patchy or totalis/universalis alopecia areata. Patients on tofacitinib were biopsied at baseline and after 4 and 24 weeks of treatment, and several of the patients also had a later scalp biopsy. Scalp clonality was compared across normal scalp (n=4), patchy alopecia areata scalp (n=8), and alopecia totalis/universalis scalp (n=8). RNA came from the PAXgene miRNA kit for fixed scalp, the miRNeasy kit for PBMCs, and the RNeasy kit for mouse skin. immunoSEQ multiplex PCR using 35 Vbeta forward primers and 13 Jbeta reverse primers was used to amplify TCRbeta CDR3 regions. Study-wide conclusions, independent of this receptor: Compared with normal scalp, lesional scalp, particularly in alopecia totalis/universalis, had higher clonality and more expanded CD8+ clones, which suggests antigenic drive. Because the treated cohort was small and had just a single nonresponder, larger studies are needed to establish links between baseline CD8+ expansion and response. Tofacitinib significantly lowered scalp clonality and the number of expanded CD8+ clones among the top 100 scalp clones. During tofacitinib treatment, many expanded lesional clones stuck around in both scalp and blood, and this persistence may partly explain why relapse happens after treatment is stopped. Shared TCR sequences between patients were less evident than in mice, which may be partly attributable to HLA diversity in the patient population. Resident alphabeta T cells in normal human skin are also sequenced, complicating scalp TCR repertoire analysis, unlike mouse skin dominated by gammadelta T cells.

The clonotype originates from a human donor with alopecia areata. The rearranged segments are TRBV29-1 and TRBJ1-1, and TRBD1 aligns with 8 junction nucleotides. The material was CD8+ T cells sorted from blood, obtained at week 4, from a patient treated with tofacitinib. The CDR3 region has the sequence CSVYRGSEAFF. The DNA reads as follows: TGCAGCGTTTACAGGGGGTCTGAAGCTTTCTTT.